This T cell receptor beta chain was captured by sequencing in a study of blood T cells in healthy people across ages. The total RNA that was extracted per sample amounted to at least 5 micrograms. The CDR3 loop spans 16 amino acids. Looked up from germline, CDR1 is SGHTA and CDR2 is FQGTGA. Losses at the gene ends were 3 bases for V and 0 bases for J; bases not matched to a gene: 1. This clonotype was seen ten or more times. Its specificity is unknown. The study, taken as a whole, reports: Leaving the PBMCs unsorted stopped any conclusive comparison of naive versus antigen-experienced cells.

A sample-barcoded 5' primer and a J-beta primer mix were used in a second PCR of about 6 to 12 cycles. TCRdb reprocessed the 5' RACE reads with MiXCR, giving one entry per CDR3 protein. The repertoire holds some 890,000 distinct CDR3 sequences, with approximately 32% as singletons. The same data also went into a second study, on T cells of mothers and their children. That publication notes: Donation was provided by three healthy Caucasian mothers along with their six children.

The chain carries TRBV7-3 and TRBJ2-6; 8 bases match TRBD1. The clonotype originates from a woman between 35 and 50 years old in good health. Sequenced material: blood. The CDR3 coding sequence is TGTGCCAGCAGCTTTACAGGGGGCTCTGGGGCCAACGTCCTGACTTTC. Protein product: CASSFTGGSGANVLTF.